This T cell receptor beta chain was recovered during a study of regulatory T cells in long-lasting Graves disease. In regard to this clonotype: As yet, its antigen is unknown.

The time point was: newly diagnosed GD, antithyroid drugs for less than 3 months. Preparation of the TCR library used RNA extracted from PBMCs. The study's findings and limits: The sample size was small, and this may have reduced accuracy. The work looked only at peripheral blood and did not look at thyroid tissue.

Construction of the TCR beta libraries employed iRepertoire HTBI primers in conjunction with Arm-PCR of CDR3 regions. TCRdb re-analysed the multiplex PCR reads in MiXCR, keeping a single row per CDR3 protein. The sample consists of 440,000 or so distinct CDR3 sequences, 15% of them appearing once. The CDR3 is made up of 13 amino acids. The germline V gene encodes CDR1 KGHDR and CDR2 SFDVKD. V gave up 4 bases and J gave up 4 bases, with 9 bases separating them. These data also featured in a second study, about T cells in Graves' hyperthyroidism and ophthalmopathy. This second study says: An absence of ophthalmopathy progression within 18 months meant stable Graves' hyperthyroidism.

This clonotype was obtained from a woman in her twenties or thirties with Graves disease. V and J are TRBV24-1 and TRBJ1-1, with D unclear. The material was peripheral blood mononuclear cells (PBMCs), obtained at new diagnosis, from a patient treated with antithyroid drugs. The CDR3 coding sequence is TGTGCCACCAGTGAGGGAGGACTCACTGAAGCTTTCTTT. It is translated as CATSEGGLTEAFF.